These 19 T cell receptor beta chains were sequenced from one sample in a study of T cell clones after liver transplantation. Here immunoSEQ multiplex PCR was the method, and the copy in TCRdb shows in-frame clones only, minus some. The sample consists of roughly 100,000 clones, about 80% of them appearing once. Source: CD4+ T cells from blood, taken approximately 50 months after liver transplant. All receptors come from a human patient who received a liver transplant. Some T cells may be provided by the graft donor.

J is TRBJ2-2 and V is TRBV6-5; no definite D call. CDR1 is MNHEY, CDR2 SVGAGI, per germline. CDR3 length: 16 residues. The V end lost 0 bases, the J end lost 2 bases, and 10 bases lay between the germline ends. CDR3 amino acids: CASSYSKWLNTGELFF. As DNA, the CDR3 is TGTGCCAGCAGTTACTCGAAATGGCTCAACACCGGGGAGCTGTTTTTT.

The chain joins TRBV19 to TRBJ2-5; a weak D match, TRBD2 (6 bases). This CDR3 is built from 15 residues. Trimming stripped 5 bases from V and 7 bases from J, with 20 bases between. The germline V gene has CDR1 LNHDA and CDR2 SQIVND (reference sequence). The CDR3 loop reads CASSQKPSDQATQYF. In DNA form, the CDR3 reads TGTGCCAGTAGTCAGAAGCCTAGCGATCAGGCGACCCAGTACTTC.

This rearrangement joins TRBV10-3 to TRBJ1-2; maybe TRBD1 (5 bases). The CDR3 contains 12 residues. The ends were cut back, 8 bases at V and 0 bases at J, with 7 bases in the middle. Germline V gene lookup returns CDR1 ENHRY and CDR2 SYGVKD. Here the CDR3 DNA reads TGTGCCATCCGGGGGACTAACTATGGCTACACCTTC. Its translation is CAIRGTNYGYTF.

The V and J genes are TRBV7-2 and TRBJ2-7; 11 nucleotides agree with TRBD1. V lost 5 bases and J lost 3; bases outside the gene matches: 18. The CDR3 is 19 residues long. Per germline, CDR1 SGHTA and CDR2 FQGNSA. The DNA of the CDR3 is TGTGCCAGCAGCCCGATGAACGGGGACAGGGGGGTTAGGAACTACGAGCAGTACTTC. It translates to CASSPMNGDRGVRNYEQYF. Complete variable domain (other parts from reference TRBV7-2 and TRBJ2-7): GAGVSQSPSNKVTEKGKDVELRCDPISGHTALYWYRQSLGQGLEFLIYFQGNSAPDKSGLPSDRFSAERTGGSVSTLTIQRTQQEDSAVYLCASSPMNGDRGVRNYEQYFGPGTRLTVT.

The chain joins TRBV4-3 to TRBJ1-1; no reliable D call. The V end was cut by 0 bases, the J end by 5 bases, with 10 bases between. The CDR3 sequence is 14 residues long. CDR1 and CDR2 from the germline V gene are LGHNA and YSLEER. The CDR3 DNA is TGCGCCAGCAGCCAAGATTACGAGCGAACTGAAGCTTTCTTT. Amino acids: CASSQDYERTEAFF.

CDR3 sequence (DNA): TGTGCCTGGAGTACCGGGATTGGAAACACCATATATTTT. Encoded protein: CAWSTGIGNTIYF. The chain links TRBV30 to TRBJ1-3; no clear D gene. Germline V lookup: CDR1 GTSNPN, CDR2 SVGIG (reference sequence). The CDR3 is 13 amino acids. Trimming took off 2 bases at V and 3 bases at J, with 8 bases between the two ends.

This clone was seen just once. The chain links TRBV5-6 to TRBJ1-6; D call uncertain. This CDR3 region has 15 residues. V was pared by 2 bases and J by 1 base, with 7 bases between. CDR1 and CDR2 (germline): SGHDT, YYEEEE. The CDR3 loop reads CASSFGRSYNSPLHF. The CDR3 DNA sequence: TGTGCCAGCAGCTTCGGGAGGTCCTATAATTCACCCCTCCACTTT.

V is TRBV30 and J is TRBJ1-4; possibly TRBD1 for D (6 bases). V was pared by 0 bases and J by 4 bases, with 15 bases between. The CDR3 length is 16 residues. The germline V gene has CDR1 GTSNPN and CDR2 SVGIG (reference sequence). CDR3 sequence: CAWSVRGTFNNEKLFF. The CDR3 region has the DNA TGTGCCTGGAGTGTTAGAGGGACATTTAATAATGAAAAACTGTTTTTT.

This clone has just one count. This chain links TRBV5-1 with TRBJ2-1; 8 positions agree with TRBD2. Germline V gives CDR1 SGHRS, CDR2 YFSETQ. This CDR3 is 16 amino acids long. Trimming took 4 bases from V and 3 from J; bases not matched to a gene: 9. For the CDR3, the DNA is TGCGCCAGCAGCCGGACTAGCCTATCGGTCTACAATGAGCAGTTCTTC. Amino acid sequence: CASSRTSLSVYNEQFF.

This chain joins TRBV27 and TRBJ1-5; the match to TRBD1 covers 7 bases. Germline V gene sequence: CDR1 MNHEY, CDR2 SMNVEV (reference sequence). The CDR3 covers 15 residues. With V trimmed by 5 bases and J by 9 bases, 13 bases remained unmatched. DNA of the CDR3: TGTGCCAGCAGTGCCGAGGGGAGGGGGCGGGGGCCCCAGCATTTT. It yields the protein CASSAEGRGRGPQHF.

The CDR3 here is CASSLGFPYEQYF. The CDR3 bases are TGTGCCAGCAGCTTAGGTTTTCCTTACGAGCAGTACTTC. The V gene is TRBV7-2, the J gene TRBJ2-7; D gene uncertain. This CDR3 region has 13 residues. Germline lookup yields CDR1 SGHTA and CDR2 FQGNSA. The V end lost 1 base, the J end lost 4 bases, and 8 bases lay between the germline ends. The whole variable domain, remainder taken from reference TRBV7-2 and TRBJ2-7, is GAGVSQSPSNKVTEKGKDVELRCDPISGHTALYWYRQSLGQGLEFLIYFQGNSAPDKSGLPSDRFSAERTGGSVSTLTIQRTQQEDSAVYLCASSLGFPYEQYFGPGTRLTVT.

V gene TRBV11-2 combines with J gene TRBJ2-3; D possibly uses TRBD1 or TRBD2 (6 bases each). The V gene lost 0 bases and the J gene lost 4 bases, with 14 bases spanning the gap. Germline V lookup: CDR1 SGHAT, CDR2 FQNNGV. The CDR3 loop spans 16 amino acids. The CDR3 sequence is CASSLDPGGGADTQYF. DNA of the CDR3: TGTGCCAGCAGCTTAGACCCCGGGGGCGGCGCAGATACGCAGTATTTT.

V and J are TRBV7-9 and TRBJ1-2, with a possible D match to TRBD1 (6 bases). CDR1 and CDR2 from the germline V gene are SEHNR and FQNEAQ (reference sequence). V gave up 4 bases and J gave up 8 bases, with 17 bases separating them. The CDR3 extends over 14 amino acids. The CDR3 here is CASSSDSGRRGYTF. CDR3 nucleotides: TGTGCCAGCAGCTCGGACAGCGGGCGGAGAGGCTACACCTTC.

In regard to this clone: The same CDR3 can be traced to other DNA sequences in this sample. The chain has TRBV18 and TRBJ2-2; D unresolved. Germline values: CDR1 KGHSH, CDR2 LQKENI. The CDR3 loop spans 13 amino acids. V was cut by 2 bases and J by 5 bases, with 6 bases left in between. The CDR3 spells CASSPDLTGELFF. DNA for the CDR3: TGTGCCAGCTCACCAGACTTAACCGGGGAGCTGTTTTTT.

CDR3 coding DNA: TGTGCCAGCTCGCTAGATTTGGTCGGGAGGGGAGCTTTCTTT. Translated: CASSLDLVGRGAFF. The chain joins TRBV18 to TRBJ1-1; D perhaps matches TRBD1 (5 bases). Trimming removed 6 bases at V and 10 bases at J, with 21 bases between. This CDR3 comprises 14 residues. The germline V gene encodes CDR1 KGHSH and CDR2 LQKENI.

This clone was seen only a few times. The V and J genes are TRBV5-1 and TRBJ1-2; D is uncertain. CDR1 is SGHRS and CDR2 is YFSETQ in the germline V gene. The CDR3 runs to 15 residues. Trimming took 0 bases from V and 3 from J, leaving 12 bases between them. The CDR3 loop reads CASSLDGQADYGYTF. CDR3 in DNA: TGCGCCAGCAGCTTGGACGGGCAGGCGGACTATGGCTACACCTTC.

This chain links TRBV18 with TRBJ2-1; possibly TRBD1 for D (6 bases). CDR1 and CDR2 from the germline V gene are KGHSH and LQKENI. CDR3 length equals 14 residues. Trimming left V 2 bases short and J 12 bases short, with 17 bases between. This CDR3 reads CASSPTLGGHAQFF. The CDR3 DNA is TGTGCCAGCTCACCAACCCTTGGGGGACACGCGCAGTTCTTC.

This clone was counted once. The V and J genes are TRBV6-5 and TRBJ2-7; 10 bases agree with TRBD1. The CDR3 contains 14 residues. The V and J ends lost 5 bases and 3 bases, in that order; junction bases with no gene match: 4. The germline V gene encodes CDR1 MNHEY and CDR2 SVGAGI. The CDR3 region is CASSKGQGIYEQYF. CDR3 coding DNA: TGTGCCAGCAGTAAGGGACAGGGGATCTACGAGCAGTACTTC.

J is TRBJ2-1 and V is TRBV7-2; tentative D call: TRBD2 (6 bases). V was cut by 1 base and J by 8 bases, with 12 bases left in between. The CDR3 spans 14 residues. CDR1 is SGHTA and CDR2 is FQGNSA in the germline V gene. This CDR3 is CASSLEPSVDEQFF. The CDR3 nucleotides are TGTGCCAGCAGCTTAGAGCCTAGCGTGGATGAGCAGTTCTTC.